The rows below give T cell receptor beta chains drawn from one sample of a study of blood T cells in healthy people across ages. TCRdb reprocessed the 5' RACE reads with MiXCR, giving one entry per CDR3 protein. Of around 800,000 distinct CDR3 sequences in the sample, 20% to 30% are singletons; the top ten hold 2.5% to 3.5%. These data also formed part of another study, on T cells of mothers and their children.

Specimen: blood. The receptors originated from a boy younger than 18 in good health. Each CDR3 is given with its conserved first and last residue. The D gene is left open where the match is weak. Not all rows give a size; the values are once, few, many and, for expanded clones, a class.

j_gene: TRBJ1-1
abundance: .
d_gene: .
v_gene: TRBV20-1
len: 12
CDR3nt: TGCAGTGCGCTGGACATGAACACTGAAGCTTTCTTT
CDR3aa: CSALDMNTEAFF

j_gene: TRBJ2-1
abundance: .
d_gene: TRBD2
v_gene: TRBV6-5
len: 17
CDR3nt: TGTGCCAACAGTTATGCTAGCGGGGGGGCATTCTACAATGAGCAGTTCTTC
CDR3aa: CANSYASGGAFYNEQFF

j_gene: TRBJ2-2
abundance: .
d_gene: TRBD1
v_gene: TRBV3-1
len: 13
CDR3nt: TGTGCCAGCAGCCACAGGGGGTCCGGGGAGCTGTTTTTT
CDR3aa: CASSHRGSGELFF

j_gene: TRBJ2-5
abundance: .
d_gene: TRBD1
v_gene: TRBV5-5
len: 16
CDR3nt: TGTGCCAGCAGCTCAATCGACCAAGGGGGCCGGGAGACCCAGTACTTC
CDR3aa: CASSSIDQGGRETQYF

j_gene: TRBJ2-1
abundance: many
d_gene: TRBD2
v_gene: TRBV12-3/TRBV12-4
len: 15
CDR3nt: TGTGCCAGCACCGATACTAGCGGTCCTTACAATGAGCAGTTCTTC
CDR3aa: CASTDTSGPYNEQFF

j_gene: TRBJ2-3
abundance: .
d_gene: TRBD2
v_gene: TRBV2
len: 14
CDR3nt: TGTGCCAGGAGCGGGAATCGGCGTGCAGATACGCAGTATTTT
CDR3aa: CARSGNRRADTQYF

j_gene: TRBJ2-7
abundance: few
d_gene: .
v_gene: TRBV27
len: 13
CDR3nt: TGTGCCAGCAGTTTAACAGAGAGCTACGAGCAGTACTTC
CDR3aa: CASSLTESYEQYF

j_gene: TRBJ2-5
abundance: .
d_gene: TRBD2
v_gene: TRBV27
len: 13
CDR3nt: TGTGCCAGCAGCGGGGGGTGGGAAGAGACCCAGTACTTC
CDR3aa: CASSGGWEETQYF

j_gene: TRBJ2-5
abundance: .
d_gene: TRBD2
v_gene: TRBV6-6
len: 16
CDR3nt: TGTGCCAGCAGTTGGAGACTAGCGGGGGGCAAGGAGACCCAGTACTTC
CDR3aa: CASSWRLAGGKETQYF

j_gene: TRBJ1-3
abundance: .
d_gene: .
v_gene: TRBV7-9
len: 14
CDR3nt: TGTGCCAGCAGCTTAGACGTCCTCGGGGGGACCATATATTTT
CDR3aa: CASSLDVLGGTIYF

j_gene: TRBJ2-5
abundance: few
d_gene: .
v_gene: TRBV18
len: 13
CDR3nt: TGTGCCAGCTCACCCCCAAACCAAGAGACCCAGTACTTC
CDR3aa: CASSPPNQETQYF

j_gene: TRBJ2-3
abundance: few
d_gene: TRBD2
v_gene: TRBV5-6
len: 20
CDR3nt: TGTGCCAGCAGCATCCGACTAGCGGGGGGGCTTCTTCCGGCTACAGATACGCAGTATTTT
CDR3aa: CASSIRLAGGLLPATDTQYF

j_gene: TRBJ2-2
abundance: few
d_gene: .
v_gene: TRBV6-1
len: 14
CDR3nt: TGTGCCAGTGGACCGTCCAGGAACACCGGGGAGCTGTTTTTT
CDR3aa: CASGPSRNTGELFF

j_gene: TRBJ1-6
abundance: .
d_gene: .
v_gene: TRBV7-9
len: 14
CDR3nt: TGTGCCAGCGGACTCCCAGGTCAAAATTCACCCCTCCACTTT
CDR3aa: CASGLPGQNSPLHF

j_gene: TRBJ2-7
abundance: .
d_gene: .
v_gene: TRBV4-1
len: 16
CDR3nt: TGCGCCAGCAGCCAAGGCGAGGGGGGCAGTCTGTACGAGCAGTACTTC
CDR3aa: CASSQGEGGSLYEQYF

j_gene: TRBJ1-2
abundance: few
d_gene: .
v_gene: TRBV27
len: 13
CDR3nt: TGTGCCAGCGGGTGGGCAGCTACCTATGGCTACACCTTC
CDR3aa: CASGWAATYGYTF

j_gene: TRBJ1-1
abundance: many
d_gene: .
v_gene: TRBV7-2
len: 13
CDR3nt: TGTGCCAGCAGCCCGGTCTGGAACACTGAAGCTTTCTTT
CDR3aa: CASSPVWNTEAFF

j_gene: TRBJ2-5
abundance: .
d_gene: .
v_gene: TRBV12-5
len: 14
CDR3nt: TGTGCTAGTGGTTTCGGGGGTCACCTCGAGACCCAGTACTTC
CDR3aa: CASGFGGHLETQYF

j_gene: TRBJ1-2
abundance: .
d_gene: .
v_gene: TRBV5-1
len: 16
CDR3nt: TGCGCCAGCAGCTGGGATGGGACTTTCTCGGTCATCGGCTACACCTTC
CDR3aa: CASSWDGTFSVIGYTF

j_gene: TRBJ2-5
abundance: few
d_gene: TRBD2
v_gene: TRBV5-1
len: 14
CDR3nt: TGCGCCAGCTCTAGGAGCGGGGAACAAGAGACCCAGTACTTC
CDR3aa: CASSRSGEQETQYF

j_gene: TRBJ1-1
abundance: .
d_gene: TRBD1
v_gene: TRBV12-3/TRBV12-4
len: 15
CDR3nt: TGTGCCAGCAGTTTTTGGACAGGATTGAACACTGAAGCTTTCTTT
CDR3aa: CASSFWTGLNTEAFF

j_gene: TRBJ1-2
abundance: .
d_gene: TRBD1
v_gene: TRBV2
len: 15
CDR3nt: TGTGCCAGCAGTGAAGGGAGGACAGGTGTTTATGGCTACACCTTC
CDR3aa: CASSEGRTGVYGYTF

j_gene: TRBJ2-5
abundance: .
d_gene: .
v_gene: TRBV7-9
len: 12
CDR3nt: TGTGCCAGCACCCAACTCCAAGAGACCCAGTACTTC
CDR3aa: CASTQLQETQYF

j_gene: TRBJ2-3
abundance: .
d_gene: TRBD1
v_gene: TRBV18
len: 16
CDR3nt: TGTGCCAGCTCACCAGACCGGGACAGGGCAACAGATACGCAGTATTTT
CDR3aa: CASSPDRDRATDTQYF

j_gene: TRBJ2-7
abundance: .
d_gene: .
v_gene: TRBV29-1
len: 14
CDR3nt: TGCAGCCCAAAGGTGGCGGGGAGGCGCTACGAGCAGTACTTC
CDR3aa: CSPKVAGRRYEQYF

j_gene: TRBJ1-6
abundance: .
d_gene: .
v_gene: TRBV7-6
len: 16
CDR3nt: TGTGCCAGCAGCTTAGCGTCGGGGACCTATAATTCACCCCTCCACTTT
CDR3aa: CASSLASGTYNSPLHF

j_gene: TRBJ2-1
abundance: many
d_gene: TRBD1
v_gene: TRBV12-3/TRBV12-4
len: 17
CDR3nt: TGTGCCAGCAGTTTAGGCGGACAGGCCTCCTTGAGGAATGAGCAGTTCTTC
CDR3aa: CASSLGGQASLRNEQFF

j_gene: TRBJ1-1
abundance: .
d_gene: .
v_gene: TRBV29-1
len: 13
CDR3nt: TGCAGCGTTGCAAACGGTCTGAACACTGAAGCTTTCTTT
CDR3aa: CSVANGLNTEAFF

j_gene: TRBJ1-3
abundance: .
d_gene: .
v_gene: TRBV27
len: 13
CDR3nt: TGTGCCAGCGCGGTCGACTCTGGAAACACCATATATTTT
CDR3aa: CASAVDSGNTIYF

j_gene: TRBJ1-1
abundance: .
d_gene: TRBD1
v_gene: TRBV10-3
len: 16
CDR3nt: TGTGCCATCAGTAGGACAGGGGGCTACATGAACACTGAAGCTTTCTTT
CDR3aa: CAISRTGGYMNTEAFF

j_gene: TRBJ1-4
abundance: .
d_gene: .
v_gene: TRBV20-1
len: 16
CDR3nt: TGCAGTGCTAGGAAGGGGATAGCTTCAACTAATGAAAAACTGTTTTTT
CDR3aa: CSARKGIASTNEKLFF

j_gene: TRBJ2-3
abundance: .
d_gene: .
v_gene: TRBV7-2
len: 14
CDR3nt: TGTGCCAGCAGCTTAAACCTAGCCCCAGATACGCAGTATTTT
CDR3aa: CASSLNLAPDTQYF

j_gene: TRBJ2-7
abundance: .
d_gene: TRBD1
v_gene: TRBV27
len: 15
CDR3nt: TGTGCCAGCAGAGACAGGGCCGCGACCGCCTACGAGCAGTACTTC
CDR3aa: CASRDRAATAYEQYF

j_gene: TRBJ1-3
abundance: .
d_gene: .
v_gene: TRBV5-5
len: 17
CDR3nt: TGTGCCAGCAGCGGGACCCGGGACGGGAGCTCTGGAAACACCGTATATTTT
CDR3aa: CASSGTRDGSSGNTVYF

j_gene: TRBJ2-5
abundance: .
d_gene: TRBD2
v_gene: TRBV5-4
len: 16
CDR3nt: TGTGCCAGCAGCTCCCGACGGGGACTAGCGGAAGAGACCCAGTGCTTC
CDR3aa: CASSSRRGLAEETQCF

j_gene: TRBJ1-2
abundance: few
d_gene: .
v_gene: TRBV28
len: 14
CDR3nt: TGTGCCAGCACCCCTTTCCCCTCGGGCTATGGCTACACCTTC
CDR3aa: CASTPFPSGYGYTF

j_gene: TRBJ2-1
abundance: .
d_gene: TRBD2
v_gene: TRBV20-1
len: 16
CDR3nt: TGCAGTGCTAGGAGAGGGAGCGGGGGGACTTTAGGCGAGCAGTTCTTC
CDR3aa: CSARRGSGGTLGEQFF

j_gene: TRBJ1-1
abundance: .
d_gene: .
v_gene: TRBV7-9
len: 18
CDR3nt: TGTGCCAGCAGCTTAACACCGGGGAGGGGAGGGGGGCCGGGTGAAGCTTTCTTT
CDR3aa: CASSLTPGRGGGPGEAFF

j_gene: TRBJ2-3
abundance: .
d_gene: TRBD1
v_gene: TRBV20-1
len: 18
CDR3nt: TGCAGTGCTAGAGTTCTGAGGGGTTGGACAGGGCTCACAGATACGCAGTATTTT
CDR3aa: CSARVLRGWTGLTDTQYF

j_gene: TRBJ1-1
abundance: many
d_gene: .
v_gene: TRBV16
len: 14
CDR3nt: TGTGCCAGCAGCCAATCGATAGATTCCCTAAGGGCTTTCTTT
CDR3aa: CASSQSIDSLRAFF

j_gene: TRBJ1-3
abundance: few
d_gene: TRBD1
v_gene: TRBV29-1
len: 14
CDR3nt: TGCAGCGCCACGGGACAGAACTCTGGAAACACCATATATTTT
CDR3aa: CSATGQNSGNTIYF

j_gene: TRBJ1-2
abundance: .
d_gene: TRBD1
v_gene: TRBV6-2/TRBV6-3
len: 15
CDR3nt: TGTGCCGGCAGCTACGGGACAGGGAGATTCTATGGCTACACCTTC
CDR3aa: CAGSYGTGRFYGYTF

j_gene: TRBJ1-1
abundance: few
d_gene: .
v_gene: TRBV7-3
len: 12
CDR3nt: TGTGCCAGCAGCTTAGGGGCAGGGCGGGCTTTCTTT
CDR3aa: CASSLGAGRAFF

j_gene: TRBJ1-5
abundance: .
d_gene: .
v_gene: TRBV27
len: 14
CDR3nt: TGTGCCAGCAGTAATTCTTTTTCGAGTCAGCCCCAGCATTTT
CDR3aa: CASSNSFSSQPQHF

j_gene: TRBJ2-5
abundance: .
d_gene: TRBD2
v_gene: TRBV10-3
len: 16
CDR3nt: TGTGCCATCAGTTACCAAGGGACTAGCGGGGCCGAGACCCAGTACTTC
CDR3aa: CAISYQGTSGAETQYF

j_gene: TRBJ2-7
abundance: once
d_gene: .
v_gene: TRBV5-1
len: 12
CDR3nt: TGCGCCAGCAGCTTGTCTTTAGGCGAGCAGTACTTC
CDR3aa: CASSLSLGEQYF